This entry concerns a single T cell receptor beta chain. This clone's antigen is unknown. No base quality values were provided; no much bigger clone lies one nucleotide off. The record originates from a study of OX40 agonist ivuxolimab in advanced cancers. For the study in its entirety: Ivuxolimab, which targeted the costimulatory receptor OX40 (CD134), was an agonistic, fully human IgG2 monoclonal antibody. Among the roughly 54 dose-escalation patients, around 19 had hepatocellular carcinoma, 15 melanoma, 9 renal cell carcinoma and 9 head and neck cancer. Partial responses were achieved by three dose-escalation patients, of whom one had hepatocellular carcinoma and two had cutaneous melanoma. The point of sequencing TCRbeta in the periphery was to test whether ivuxolimab changed TCR sequence diversity and drove clonal T-cell expansion. Intravenous ivuxolimab was administered to patients every 2 weeks at six dose levels: 0.01, 0.1, 0.3, 1.5, 3 and 10 mg/kg. A male proportion of roughly 80% and a mean age of approximately 61 years, ranging from 23 to 79, were recorded for the dose-escalation cohort. The paper covers the monotherapy dose-escalation part of the phase I ivuxolimab trial, which included N of about 51 patients. Prior anti-PD-1, anti-PD-L1 or anti-CTLA-4 therapy was permitted, and about two fifths of dose-escalation patients had received checkpoint inhibitors.

For sequencing of the TCRbeta CDR3 region, genomic DNA was extracted from the sorted cells. The immunoSEQ Assay was used for sequencing of TCRbeta CDR3 regions. The clones in this table, taken by TCRdb from immuneACCESS, are in-frame only. Not every clone is retained; where verified, under half of the shortfall comes from an unresolved V gene, and the cause of the rest is unknown. The sample profile shows around 47,000 clones; approximately 91% of them were found once. Roughly 13% of the sample is held by the ten biggest clonotypes. General findings and caveats noted by the study authors: At doses from 0.1 to 3.0 mg/kg, clonal expansion was seen in both CD4+ and CD8+ blood T cells between baseline and week 6. Antigen specificity was not determined for the clonally expanded peripheral T cells. On average, CD8+ T cells showed more expanded clones than CD4+ T cells after ivuxolimab. In the 0.1-3.0 mg/kg groups, partial responders were among the patients with the lowest normalized peripheral clonal expansion, particularly in CD8+ T cells. Low levels of normalized T-cell clonal expansion were also seen in some nonresponding patients.

Via the germline V gene, CDR1 is SGHRS and CDR2 YFSETQ. Counted from cysteine to phenylalanine, this CDR3 has 16 amino acids. Here the CDR3 DNA is all that survives: 48 bases in frame from base 1. V has 0 bases trimmed and J has 12 bases trimmed; junction bases matching no gene number 10. Patients with autoimmune disease history or receiving systemic immunosuppression were excluded from the trial. In every dose cohort, peripheral blood was drawn for TCR sequencing at baseline, cycle 4 day 1, and cycle 7 day 1. Samples came from an open-label, multicenter, first-in-human phase I dose-escalation trial of ivuxolimab. Adults with locally advanced or metastatic melanoma, renal cell, hepatocellular, or head and neck squamous cell carcinoma were enrolled in the trial. Before TCR sequencing, CD4+ and CD8+ T cells were separately sorted from peripheral blood.

This receptor was obtained from an adult with an advanced solid tumor such as melanoma, head and neck, liver or kidney cancer. The receptor chain draws on TRBV5-1 and TRBJ2-1; TRBD1 matches 12 bases in the middle. The specimen comprised CD4+ or CD8+ T cells sorted from blood, sampled in a trial of the OX40 agonist ivuxolimab. In nucleotide form, the sequence is TGCGCCAGCAGCTTGGGTATAGCGGGACAGGGGGCCCCGCAGTTCTTC. It encodes CASSLGIAGQGAPQFF.